A selection of T cell receptor beta chains follows, all from one sample in a study of ipilimumab plus nivolumab after autologous stem cell transplantation. The method was immunoSEQ multiplex PCR; TCRdb's version includes in-frame clones alone and lacks a portion of them. This table has tens of thousands of clones, 85% to 95% appearing once. This material consisted of PBMCs, taken in a trial of ipilimumab plus nivolumab as post-transplant consolidation. These receptors originate from a male donor with multiple myeloma. The CDR3 runs from the conserved cysteine through the conserved F or W. D genes are given only for firm matches. The listing skips clone size in some rows; elsewhere it reads once, few, many or a size class.

V gene: TRBV15
D gene: NA
J gene: TRBJ2-3
clone size: NA
CDR3 protein: CATSRDRVEGADTQYF
CDR3 DNA: TGTGCCACCAGCAGAGATCGGGTCGAAGGTGCAGATACGCAGTATTTT

V gene: TRBV4-1
D gene: TRBD1
J gene: TRBJ2-3
clone size: NA
CDR3 protein: CASSQEHRGWTDTQYF
CDR3 DNA: TGCGCCAGCAGCCAAGAGCACAGGGGTTGGACAGATACGCAGTATTTT

V gene: TRBV27
D gene: NA
J gene: TRBJ2-7
clone size: NA
CDR3 protein: CASSPTRGSYEQYF
CDR3 DNA: TGTGCCAGCAGTCCAACTAGGGGGTCCTACGAGCAGTACTTC

V gene: TRBV9
D gene: NA
J gene: TRBJ2-1
clone size: NA
CDR3 protein: CASSVGVTNGNEQFF
CDR3 DNA: TGTGCCAGCAGCGTTGGAGTCACAAATGGAAATGAGCAGTTCTTC

V gene: TRBV28
D gene: NA
J gene: TRBJ1-2
clone size: NA
CDR3 protein: CASSLDYGYTF
CDR3 DNA: TGTGCCAGCAGCCTTGACTATGGCTACACCTTC

V gene: TRBV30
D gene: NA
J gene: TRBJ1-4
clone size: once
CDR3 protein: CAWSDSEKLFF
CDR3 DNA: TGTGCCTGGAGTGACAGTGAAAAACTGTTTTTT

V gene: TRBV7-2
D gene: NA
J gene: TRBJ2-2
clone size: NA
CDR3 protein: CASSLSRGSGELFF
CDR3 DNA: TGTGCCAGCAGCTTAAGTCGGGGTTCCGGGGAGCTGTTTTTT

V gene: TRBV29-1
D gene: NA
J gene: TRBJ2-1
clone size: NA
CDR3 protein: CSVEDLWDEQFF
CDR3 DNA: TGCAGCGTTGAAGATCTTTGGGATGAGCAGTTCTTC

V gene: TRBV19
D gene: NA
J gene: TRBJ1-2
clone size: NA
CDR3 protein: CASSIDREDGYTF
CDR3 DNA: TGTGCCAGTAGTATAGACAGGGAGGACGGCTACACCTTC

V gene: TRBV15
D gene: NA
J gene: TRBJ2-2
clone size: NA
CDR3 protein: CATSRDRGNTGELFF
CDR3 DNA: TGTGCCACCAGCAGAGACAGGGGAAACACCGGGGAGCTGTTTTTT

V gene: TRBV7-2
D gene: NA
J gene: TRBJ2-7
clone size: NA
CDR3 protein: CASSFYEGGQYF
CDR3 DNA: TGTGCCAGCAGCTTCTACGAAGGGGGGCAGTACTTC

V gene: TRBV7-9
D gene: TRBD2
J gene: TRBJ2-7
clone size: NA
CDR3 protein: CASSLAGTSFEQYF
CDR3 DNA: TGTGCCAGCAGCTTAGCGGGGACTAGCTTCGAGCAGTACTTC

V gene: TRBV7-2
D gene: NA
J gene: TRBJ1-2
clone size: NA
CDR3 protein: CASAENSGAGGLYGYTF
CDR3 DNA: TGTGCCAGCGCGGAAAACTCAGGGGCCGGGGGGTTGTATGGCTACACCTTC

V gene: TRBV5-1
D gene: TRBD1
J gene: TRBJ2-1
clone size: NA
CDR3 protein: CASSAPRDRATNEQFF
CDR3 DNA: TGCGCCAGCAGCGCACCCCGGGACAGGGCGACCAATGAGCAGTTCTTC

V gene: TRBV4-1
D gene: TRBD2
J gene: TRBJ2-1
clone size: NA
CDR3 protein: CASSQDGGGGAGNEQFF
CDR3 DNA: TGCGCCAGCAGCCAAGATGGTGGCGGGGGGGCTGGAAATGAGCAGTTCTTC

V gene: TRBV4-2
D gene: TRBD1
J gene: TRBJ1-4
clone size: NA
CDR3 protein: CASRFSPGQGINEKLFF
CDR3 DNA: TGTGCCAGCAGATTTTCCCCCGGACAGGGGATTAATGAAAAACTGTTTTTT

V gene: TRBV6-5
D gene: TRBD2
J gene: TRBJ2-4
clone size: NA
CDR3 protein: CASREIGGGLNIQYF
CDR3 DNA: TGTGCCAGCAGGGAAATTGGGGGGGGTTTGAACATTCAGTACTTC

V gene: TRBV7-2
D gene: NA
J gene: TRBJ1-1
clone size: NA
CDR3 protein: CASSSPIGTEAFF
CDR3 DNA: TGTGCCAGCAGCTCCCCAATTGGGACTGAAGCTTTCTTT

V gene: TRBV18
D gene: NA
J gene: TRBJ1-1
clone size: NA
CDR3 protein: CASSPLLDRNTEAFF
CDR3 DNA: TGTGCCAGCTCACCCCTTCTGGACAGGAACACTGAAGCTTTCTTT

V gene: TRBV7-2
D gene: TRBD1
J gene: TRBJ2-5
clone size: NA
CDR3 protein: CASCAGTGRTQYF
CDR3 DNA: TGTGCCAGCTGCGCCGGGACAGGGAGGACCCAGTACTTC

V gene: TRBV19
D gene: TRBD1
J gene: TRBJ2-7
clone size: NA
CDR3 protein: CASSMGGQAYEQYF
CDR3 DNA: TGTGCCAGTAGTATGGGGGGACAGGCTTACGAGCAGTACTTC

V gene: TRBV7-2
D gene: TRBD1
J gene: TRBJ1-2
clone size: NA
CDR3 protein: CASSPDRFYLGYTF
CDR3 DNA: TGTGCCAGCAGCCCGGACAGGTTTTATCTTGGCTACACCTTC

V gene: TRBV6-4
D gene: NA
J gene: TRBJ1-3
clone size: NA
CDR3 protein: CASSDFAGGNTIYF
CDR3 DNA: TGTGCCAGCAGTGACTTCGCAGGTGGAAACACCATATATTTT

V gene: TRBV13
D gene: NA
J gene: TRBJ2-7
clone size: NA
CDR3 protein: CASTNGTGLGDEQYF
CDR3 DNA: TGTGCCAGCACCAACGGAACGGGGCTCGGGGACGAGCAGTACTTC

V gene: TRBV10-3
D gene: TRBD1
J gene: TRBJ1-6
clone size: NA
CDR3 protein: CAISESDRENSPLHF
CDR3 DNA: TGTGCCATCAGTGAGTCGGACAGGGAAAATTCACCCCTCCACTTT

V gene: TRBV10-2
D gene: NA
J gene: TRBJ2-7
clone size: NA
CDR3 protein: CASRGAAPLKEQYF
CDR3 DNA: TGCGCCAGCAGAGGAGCTGCCCCGCTGAAGGAGCAGTACTTC

V gene: TRBV5-6
D gene: NA
J gene: TRBJ2-1
clone size: NA
CDR3 protein: CASSLGRVLGAQFF
CDR3 DNA: TGTGCCAGCAGCTTGGGGCGCGTACTGGGTGCGCAGTTCTTC

V gene: TRBV5-6
D gene: NA
J gene: TRBJ1-2
clone size: NA
CDR3 protein: CASSYWRGSGYTF
CDR3 DNA: TGTGCCAGCAGTTATTGGAGGGGGTCCGGCTACACCTTC

V gene: TRBV7-2
D gene: NA
J gene: TRBJ1-1
clone size: NA
CDR3 protein: CASSLEPGTEAFF
CDR3 DNA: TGTGCCAGCAGCTTAGAGCCGGGGACCGAAGCTTTCTTT

V gene: TRBV15
D gene: NA
J gene: TRBJ1-5
clone size: NA
CDR3 protein: CATSVRTGSNQPQHF
CDR3 DNA: TGTGCCACCAGCGTAAGGACGGGAAGCAATCAGCCCCAGCATTTT

V gene: TRBV20-1
D gene: NA
J gene: TRBJ2-1
clone size: NA
CDR3 protein: CSASPLREQFF
CDR3 DNA: TGCAGTGCTAGCCCCTTGCGTGAGCAGTTCTTC

V gene: TRBV19
D gene: NA
J gene: TRBJ2-6
clone size: NA
CDR3 protein: CASTSGSGRSSGANVLTF
CDR3 DNA: TGTGCCAGTACCTCGGGTAGCGGTCGGAGCTCTGGGGCCAACGTCCTGACTTTC

V gene: TRBV29-1
D gene: NA
J gene: TRBJ1-2
clone size: NA
CDR3 protein: CSGLEQGHGYTF
CDR3 DNA: TGCAGCGGCCTGGAACAGGGACATGGCTACACCTTC

V gene: TRBV4-1
D gene: NA
J gene: TRBJ2-7
clone size: NA
CDR3 protein: CASSQDRVRTYEQYF
CDR3 DNA: TGCGCCAGCAGCCAGGATCGGGTCAGAACCTACGAGCAGTACTTC

V gene: TRBV7-2
D gene: NA
J gene: TRBJ1-2
clone size: NA
CDR3 protein: CASSLARGGSKALTF
CDR3 DNA: TGTGCCAGCAGCTTAGCGCGGGGAGGCTCCAAAGCGCTCACCTTC